The 24 T cell receptor beta chains below were found in one sample sequenced in a study of breast tumors, draining lymph nodes, adjacent tissues. TCRdb itself ran the multiplex PCR reads through MiXCR, one entry per CDR3 protein. This sample yields about 22,000 distinct CDR3 sequences, of which 41% are seen a single time; approximately 25% belongs to the top ten. Sequencing was performed on breast tumor tissue. Source of these receptors: a female donor with breast cancer. Some clones in this sample may be carry-over from other donors' samples.

In its sample, this clonotype was seen many times. The chain combines TRBV20-1 with TRBJ2-2; TRBD2 aligns across 8 bases. Germline assignment: CDR1 DFQATT and CDR2 SNEGSKA (reference sequence). The J segment lost 7 bases and the V segment lost 5 bases, leaving 12 bases of the junction unmatched. The CDR3 has 15 amino acids. CDR3 nucleotide sequence: TGCAGTGCTTACAGAGCGGGAGAGGTGTACGGGGAGCTGTTTTTT. The encoded protein is CSAYRAGEVYGELFF.

The rearrangement uses TRBV5-1 and TRBJ2-3; perhaps TRBD1 as D (5 bases). Germline V CDR1 and CDR2: SGHRS, YFSETQ. V was trimmed by 4 bases and J by 1 base, leaving 10 bases between them. The length of the CDR3 is 14 residues. DNA of the CDR3: TGCGCCAGCAGCCCAGGGTTTGGCACAGATACGCAGTATTTT. It yields the protein CASSPGFGTDTQYF.

This clonotype was found many times. The V and J genes are TRBV9 and TRBJ1-4; a possible D gene is TRBD1 (6 bases). From germline, CDR1 is SGDLS and CDR2 YYNGEE. This CDR3 region has 16 residues. The V end was cut by 4 bases, the J end by 4 bases, with 17 bases between. CDR3 in amino acids: CASSTYGGPLNEKLFF. CDR3 sequence (DNA): TGTGCCAGCAGCACCTACGGGGGGCCGCTTAATGAAAAACTGTTTTTT.

This clonotype was found many times. A much larger clone lies a single base off, so this may be a read error. The chain employs TRBV20-1 and TRBJ2-7; 7 bases are a match to TRBD1. Germline CDR1 DFQATT, CDR2 SNEGSKA (reference sequence). The CDR3 is 13 amino acids. This chain's CDR3 is CSAARGNNYAQYF. The CDR3 DNA reads as TGCAGTGCCGCCAGGGGGAACAACTACGCGCAGTACTTC.

This clonotype was seen repeatedly, ten times or more. The chain uses TRBV24-1 and TRBJ2-1; D remains unclear. Germline V lookup: CDR1 KGHDR, CDR2 SFDVKD. Trimming left V 7 bases short and J 0 bases short, with 6 bases between. This CDR3 contains 13 residues. This chain's CDR3 is CATSASSYNEQFF. The CDR3 DNA follows: TGTGCCACCAGCGCCAGCTCCTACAATGAGCAGTTCTTC.

The table lists this clonotype with many counts. With a much larger clone just one base away, this may be a read error. The V and J genes are TRBV11-2 and TRBJ2-5; D not resolved. The CDR3 is made up of 11 amino acids. The germline V gene has CDR1 SGHAT and CDR2 FQNNGV. This CDR3 is CASSFQETPYF. CDR3 nucleotide sequence: TGTGCCAGCAGCTTCCAAGAGACCCCGTACTTC.

The chain has TRBV24-1 and TRBJ2-3; tentative D call: TRBD2 (6 bases). V lost 3 bases to trimming and J lost 7 bases, with 25 bases between them. Germline V lookup: CDR1 KGHDR, CDR2 SFDVKD. The CDR3 consists of 18 residues. CDR3 nucleotides: TGTGCCACCAGTGATAACGGAGGGCAAACAGGACGGGATAATACGCAGTATTTT. Amino acid sequence: CATSDNGGQTGRDNTQYF.

The chain links TRBV24-1 to TRBJ2-5; no clear D gene. The V gene lost 0 bases and the J gene lost 2 bases, with 3 bases spanning the gap. This CDR3 contains 13 residues. In germline, CDR1 is KGHDR, CDR2 SFDVKD. The CDR3 bases are TGTGCCACCAGTGATTTGTGGCAAGAGACCCAGTACTTC. This codes for CATSDLWQETQYF.

This clonotype appeared many times. The rearrangement joins TRBV2 to TRBJ2-3, with D perhaps matching TRBD1 (6 bases). CDR1 is SNHLY and CDR2 is FYNNEI in the germline V gene. CDR3 length equals 13 residues. V was clipped by 7 bases and J by 5 bases, with 13 bases between them. Written as DNA, the CDR3 is TGTGCCAGCATGTCTACAGGGCGAGATACGCAGTATTTT. It yields the protein CASMSTGRDTQYF.

This clonotype was seen at least ten times. A much larger clonotype is one base distant, so this may be a read error. The chain joins TRBV5-6 to TRBJ2-7; D remains unclear. The CDR3 length is 14 residues. Trimming took 4 bases from V and 7 from J, leaving 18 bases between them. Germline assignment: CDR1 SGHDT and CDR2 YYEEEE. The CDR3, as DNA: TGTGCCAGCAGCCCCGGACCTGCTACGAGTGAGCAGTACTTC. Encoded protein: CASSPGPATSEQYF.

This clonotype was counted many times. The chain carries TRBV2 and TRBJ1-2; D ambiguous. Trimming removed 7 bases at V and 8 bases at J, with 17 bases between. The length of the CDR3 is 13 residues. Germline V gene sequence: CDR1 SNHLY, CDR2 FYNNEI. CDR3 sequence: CASNPGPEVGYTF. For the CDR3, the DNA is TGTGCCAGCAACCCGGGCCCCGAGGTCGGCTACACCTTC.

This clonotype appeared many times. The chain is built from TRBV14 and TRBJ2-7, with D maybe TRBD1 (6 bases). Germline CDR1 SGHDN, CDR2 FVKESK. Deletions cut 0 bases from V and 3 bases from J, with 12 bases between. This CDR3 contains 15 residues. As DNA, the CDR3 is TGTGCCAGCAGCCAAGACAGGGGCCCGAACTACGAGCAGTACTTC. It is translated as CASSQDRGPNYEQYF.

This clonotype was found many times. The chain has TRBV10-2 and TRBJ1-4; 9 positions agree with TRBD1. V lost 5 bases, J lost 5 bases, and 9 bases stayed unmatched. This CDR3 comprises 16 residues. CDR1 and CDR2 (germline): WSHSY, SAAADI. CDR3 DNA: TGCGCCAGCAGTTCCGGGACAGGGTTCTTCAATGAAAAACTGTTTTTT. Encoded protein: CASSSGTGFFNEKLFF.

This clonotype was counted ten times or more. This chain joins TRBV6-5 and TRBJ1-2; D not certain. This CDR3 region has 13 residues. Trimming removed 6 bases at V and 3 bases at J, with 11 bases between. Germline V lookup: CDR1 MNHEY, CDR2 SVGAGI. The DNA of the CDR3 is TGTGCCAGCAGAGGTTTGTCGGACTATGGCTACACCTTC. Translation: CASRGLSDYGYTF.

This clonotype showed up many times. The chain carries TRBV7-9 and TRBJ2-7; 7 bases map to TRBD1. Trimming at V came to 6 bases and at J to 1 base, leaving 6 bases not matched to a gene. Germline lookup yields CDR1 SEHNR and CDR2 FQNEAQ (reference sequence). CDR3 length equals 14 residues. For the CDR3, the DNA is TGTGCCAGCAGGCCCCCGGGACAGTCCTACGAGCAGTACTTC. Its protein product is CASRPPGQSYEQYF.

The chain couples TRBV20-1 to TRBJ1-5, with D uncertain. The CDR3 sequence is 13 residues long. Germline loops: CDR1 DFQATT, CDR2 SNEGSKA (reference sequence). V was pared by 6 bases and J by 6 bases, with 15 bases between. The CDR3 loop is CSARRRFGQPQHF. The CDR3 bases are TGCAGTGCAAGGAGGCGGTTTGGTCAGCCCCAGCATTTT.

This clonotype was observed at least ten times. The rearrangement uses TRBV30 and TRBJ1-3, with D unclear. The CDR3 totals 17 residues. Germline values: CDR1 GTSNPN, CDR2 SVGIG (reference sequence). Trimming left V 3 bases short and J 4 bases short, with 22 bases between. The CDR3 region has the DNA TGTGCCTGGAGCGTTTTTCGGGTGCGTGGGTCCGGAAACACCATATATTTT. Residues: CAWSVFRVRGSGNTIYF.

The chain uses TRBV20-1 and TRBJ2-7; perhaps TRBD2 as D (6 bases). Trimming cost V 4 bases and J 0 bases, with 13 bases left between them. Per the germline V gene, CDR1 is DFQATT and CDR2 is SNEGSKA (reference sequence). The CDR3 is 14 residues long. CDR3 protein: CSATRDSISYEQYF. The CDR3 DNA sequence: TGCAGTGCTACTCGGGACTCCATCTCCTACGAGCAGTACTTC.

At least ten counts were recorded for this clonotype. V is TRBV9 and J is TRBJ2-6, with TRBD2 as a possible D gene (5 bases). V was cut by 4 bases and J by 0 bases, with 17 bases left in between. In germline, CDR1 is SGDLS, CDR2 YYNGEE. The CDR3 sequence is 18 residues long. The CDR3 loop reads CASSHPGGPNSGANVLTF. CDR3 sequence (DNA): TGTGCCAGCAGCCACCCTGGAGGCCCGAACTCTGGGGCCAACGTCCTGACTTTC.

In regard to this clonotype: At one of its ends the junction is not consistent with the germline gene, which may arise from a read error. The chain is built from TRBV20-1 and TRBJ1-2; D is ambiguous. This CDR3 contains 12 residues. Germline loops: CDR1 DFQATT, CDR2 SNEGSKA (reference sequence). As DNA, the CDR3 is TGCAGTGCTAGTTCCTCTACGGGTGGCTCCACCTTC. Its translation: CSASSSTGGSTF.

V usage is TRBV20-1 and J usage is TRBJ1-1; D is possibly TRBD1 (6 bases). Trimming pared 5 bases from V and 10 bases from J, leaving 14 bases between. Germline CDR1 and CDR2: DFQATT and SNEGSKA (reference sequence). The CDR3 runs to 11 residues. The chain's CDR3 is CSAGPPRGAFF. CDR3 sequence (DNA): TGCAGTGCTGGACCCCCCAGGGGAGCTTTCTTT.

This clonotype was recorded many times. The gene calls are TRBV10-3 and TRBJ1-2; D unresolved. The CDR3 spans 13 residues. Germline CDR1 reads ENHRY; CDR2 reads SYGVKD. V was trimmed by 0 bases and J by 5 bases, leaving 7 bases between them. CDR3 loop: CAISESRVYGYTF. CDR3 DNA: TGTGCCATCAGTGAGTCGAGAGTGTATGGCTACACCTTC.

V and J are TRBV14 and TRBJ2-7, with D tentatively TRBD2 (6 bases). V dropped 2 bases and J dropped 6 bases, with 8 bases sitting between them. The CDR3 consists of 12 residues. Germline lookup yields CDR1 SGHDN and CDR2 FVKESK. The chain's CDR3 is CASSQWGGEQYF. The CDR3 DNA reads as TGTGCCAGCAGCCAATGGGGAGGCGAGCAGTACTTC.

The chain couples TRBV29-1 to TRBJ2-3; tentatively, D is TRBD2 (5 bases). In germline, CDR1 is SQVTM, CDR2 ANQGSEA. V lost 6 bases to trimming and J lost 0 bases, with 10 bases between them. CDR3 size: 13 residues. The CDR3 sequence is CSVAGQSTDTQYF. In nucleotides, the CDR3 is TGCAGCGTGGCGGGTCAGAGCACAGATACGCAGTATTTT.